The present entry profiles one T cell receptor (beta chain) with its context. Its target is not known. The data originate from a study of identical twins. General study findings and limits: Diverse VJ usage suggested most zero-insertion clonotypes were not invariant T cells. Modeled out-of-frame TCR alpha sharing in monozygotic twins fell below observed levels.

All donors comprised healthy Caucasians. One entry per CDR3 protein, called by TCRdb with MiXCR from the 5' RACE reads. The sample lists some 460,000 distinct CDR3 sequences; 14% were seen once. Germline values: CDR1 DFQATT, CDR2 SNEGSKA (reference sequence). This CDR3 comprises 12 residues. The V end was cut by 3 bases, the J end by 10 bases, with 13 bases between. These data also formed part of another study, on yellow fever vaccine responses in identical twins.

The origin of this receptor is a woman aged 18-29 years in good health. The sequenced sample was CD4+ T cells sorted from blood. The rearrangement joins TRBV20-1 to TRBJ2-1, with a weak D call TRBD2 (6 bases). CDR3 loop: CSASRVAGEQFF. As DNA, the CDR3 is TGCAGTGCTAGTCGGGTGGCGGGGGAGCAGTTCTTC.